A selection of T cell receptor beta chains follows, all from one sample in a study of cytomegalovirus exposure and HLA in healthy donors. This table comes from immunoSEQ multiplex PCR, and its TCRdb copy is limited to in-frame clones, with some not included. The sample carries approximately 92,000 clones, approximately 81% recorded once. The sample was PBMCs. These receptors came from a girl between 2 and 10 years old in good health and CMV-seropositive. Both conserved end residues are part of each CDR3. D genes are given only for firm matches. The size entry is marked missing in some rows and otherwise reads once, few, many or a size class.

CDR3: CATSRSGQGPEKLFF
DNA: TGTGCCACCAGCAGAAGTGGACAGGGTCCTGAAAAACTGTTTTTT
D: TRBD1
size: -
V: TRBV15
J: TRBJ1-4

CDR3: CASSPPSPVSFRQFF
DNA: TGTGCCAGCAGCCCTCCCTCCCCGGTGTCCTTTCGGCAGTTCTTC
D: -
size: -
V: TRBV14
J: TRBJ2-1

CDR3: CASAGTAFEQYF
DNA: TGTGCCAGCGCCGGGACTGCCTTCGAGCAGTACTTC
D: -
size: -
V: TRBV27
J: TRBJ2-7

CDR3: CASSLAGGSWDTQYF
DNA: TGCGCCAGCAGCTTGGCCGGAGGCAGTTGGGATACGCAGTATTTT
D: -
size: -
V: TRBV5-1
J: TRBJ2-3

CDR3: CASSATGANYGYTF
DNA: TGTGCCAGCAGTGCGACAGGAGCTAACTATGGCTACACCTTC
D: -
size: -
V: TRBV6-6
J: TRBJ1-2

CDR3: CASSQDSLAGVLSYNEQFF
DNA: TGCGCCAGCAGCCAAGATTCACTAGCGGGAGTCTTGTCCTACAATGAGCAGTTCTTC
D: TRBD2
size: few
V: TRBV4-3
J: TRBJ2-1

CDR3: CASSPNYEQYF
DNA: TGTGCCAGCAGTCCCAACTACGAGCAGTACTTC
D: -
size: few
V: TRBV28
J: TRBJ2-7

CDR3: CASSIPGTGGTRNTEAFF
DNA: TGTGCCAGTAGTATCCCGGGGACAGGGGGGACTCGGAACACTGAAGCTTTCTTT
D: TRBD1
size: -
V: TRBV19
J: TRBJ1-1

CDR3: CASSIQVNTEAFF
DNA: TGTGCCAGTAGTATACAGGTGAACACTGAAGCTTTCTTT
D: -
size: once
V: TRBV19
J: TRBJ1-1

CDR3: CASSSEGDRGTIYF
DNA: TGCGCCAGCAGCTCCGAGGGTGACAGGGGAACCATATATTTT
D: TRBD1
size: -
V: TRBV5-1
J: TRBJ1-3

CDR3: CVPRINTGELFF
DNA: TGTGTCCCCCGTATAAACACCGGGGAGCTGTTTTTT
D: -
size: once
V: TRBV28
J: TRBJ2-2

CDR3: CASSPSGLAGGLSYNEQFF
DNA: TGTGCCAGCTCACCATCGGGGCTAGCGGGAGGCCTATCTTACAATGAGCAGTTCTTC
D: TRBD2
size: once
V: TRBV18
J: TRBJ2-1

CDR3: CASRIGQGYGYTF
DNA: TGTGCCAGTAGGATAGGACAGGGCTATGGCTACACCTTC
D: TRBD1
size: -
V: TRBV19
J: TRBJ1-2

CDR3: CASSLGTSGYTF
DNA: TGTGCCAGCAGCTTAGGGACATCTGGCTACACCTTC
D: -
size: few
V: TRBV7-9
J: TRBJ1-2

CDR3: CASAPGAEETQYF
DNA: TGTGCCAGCGCTCCAGGGGCTGAGGAGACCCAGTACTTC
D: -
size: -
V: TRBV9
J: TRBJ2-5

CDR3: CASSVGQGARETQYF
DNA: TGTGCCAGCAGCGTGGGACAGGGGGCAAGGGAGACCCAGTACTTC
D: TRBD1
size: -
V: TRBV7-8
J: TRBJ2-5

CDR3: CASSPETGGPSYEQYF
DNA: TGTGCCAGCAGCCCTGAAACAGGGGGGCCTTCCTACGAGCAGTACTTC
D: TRBD1
size: -
V: TRBV28
J: TRBJ2-7

CDR3: CASSVRHPDYGYTF
DNA: TGTGCCAGCAGCGTCCGACACCCCGACTATGGCTACACCTTC
D: -
size: -
V: TRBV5-6
J: TRBJ1-2

CDR3: CASSTTGGVSYEQYF
DNA: TGTGCCAGCAGTACTACAGGGGGCGTCTCCTACGAGCAGTACTTC
D: TRBD1
size: -
V: TRBV28
J: TRBJ2-7

CDR3: CAWSGRTYNEQFF
DNA: TGTGCCTGGAGCGGGAGGACCTACAATGAGCAGTTCTTC
D: TRBD2
size: -
V: TRBV30
J: TRBJ2-1

CDR3: CASSLSHPSGAGYEQYF
DNA: TGTGCCAGCAGTTTATCCCATCCCTCGGGAGCGGGCTACGAGCAGTACTTC
D: -
size: few
V: TRBV27
J: TRBJ2-7

CDR3: CASSYSPGMNTEAFF
DNA: TGTGCCAGCAGTTACTCCCCGGGGATGAACACTGAAGCTTTCTTT
D: -
size: -
V: TRBV6-5
J: TRBJ1-1

CDR3: CASSAFRGTTEAFF
DNA: TGTGCCAGCAGCGCGTTTAGAGGCACCACTGAAGCTTTCTTT
D: -
size: -
V: TRBV7-2
J: TRBJ1-1

CDR3: CSSSPVLGNQPQHF
DNA: TGTTCCAGCAGCCCAGTTCTGGGCAATCAGCCCCAGCATTTT
D: -
size: -
V: TRBV7-9
J: TRBJ1-5

CDR3: CAISDYNEQFF
DNA: TGTGCCATCAGTGACTATAATGAGCAGTTCTTC
D: -
size: -
V: TRBV10-3
J: TRBJ2-1

CDR3: CASRERDRSHEAFF
DNA: TGTGCCAGCAGGGAACGGGACAGGAGTCATGAAGCTTTCTTT
D: TRBD1
size: -
V: TRBV6-1
J: TRBJ1-1

CDR3: CASSYSDRGNEAFF
DNA: TGTGCCAGCAGTTACTCGGACAGGGGGAATGAAGCTTTCTTT
D: TRBD1
size: -
V: TRBV6-6
J: TRBJ1-1

CDR3: CASTGLYEQYF
DNA: TGTGCCAGCACTGGACTTTACGAGCAGTACTTC
D: -
size: -
V: TRBV6-6
J: TRBJ2-7

CDR3: CSAAGYNEQFF
DNA: TGCAGTGCAGCGGGATACAATGAGCAGTTCTTC
D: TRBD2
size: -
V: TRBV20-1
J: TRBJ2-1

CDR3: CASSPSSRGAATEKLFF
DNA: TGTGCCAGCAGCCCTTCTTCCAGGGGGGCGGCGACTGAAAAACTGTTTTTT
D: TRBD1
size: -
V: TRBV11-2
J: TRBJ1-4

CDR3: CASSMETGTEAFF
DNA: TGTGCCAGCAGTATGGAGACAGGTACTGAAGCTTTCTTT
D: -
size: -
V: TRBV6-4
J: TRBJ1-1

CDR3: CAISEFAMSRGRLVGEAFF
DNA: TGTGCCATCAGTGAATTTGCTATGTCCCGTGGCAGGTTGGTTGGGGAAGCTTTCTTT
D: -
size: once
V: TRBV10-3
J: TRBJ1-1

CDR3: CASRKTGEVPQPQHF
DNA: TGTGCCAGCAGAAAGACAGGGGAGGTCCCTCAGCCCCAGCATTTT
D: TRBD1
size: -
V: TRBV28
J: TRBJ1-5

CDR3: CASSQGEGWTQYF
DNA: TGCGCCAGCAGCCAAGGGGAGGGCTGGACCCAGTACTTC
D: TRBD2
size: once
V: TRBV4-3
J: TRBJ2-5

CDR3: CASSQDPDRTYEQYF
DNA: TGTGCCAGCAGCCAAGACCCCGACAGAACCTACGAGCAGTACTTC
D: -
size: once
V: TRBV4-2
J: TRBJ2-7

CDR3: CASSFPGTSGGYSYNEQFF
DNA: TGTGCCAGCAGCTTCCCCGGGACTAGCGGGGGTTACTCCTACAATGAGCAGTTCTTC
D: TRBD2
size: -
V: TRBV14
J: TRBJ2-1

CDR3: CASTLAGETEAFF
DNA: TGTGCCAGTACCCTGGCGGGTGAGACTGAAGCTTTCTTT
D: -
size: -
V: TRBV19
J: TRBJ1-1

CDR3: CSVAQNTEAFF
DNA: TGCAGCGTTGCACAGAACACTGAAGCTTTCTTT
D: -
size: -
V: TRBV29-1
J: TRBJ1-1

CDR3: CASSEGGQAKQYF
DNA: TGTGCCAGCAGTGAAGGGGGACAGGCTAAGCAGTACTTC
D: TRBD1
size: few
V: TRBV6-1
J: TRBJ2-5

CDR3: CASCFGQGAADTQYF
DNA: TGTGCCAGCTGCTTCGGACAGGGGGCCGCAGATACGCAGTATTTT
D: TRBD1
size: -
V: TRBV13
J: TRBJ2-3

CDR3: CASSINGQGARNEQFF
DNA: TGTGCCAGCAGCATTAACGGACAGGGGGCCAGGAATGAGCAGTTCTTC
D: TRBD1
size: -
V: TRBV5-4
J: TRBJ2-1

CDR3: CASSSGTRSQETQYF
DNA: TGTGCCAGCAGCTCCGGGACTAGATCGCAAGAGACCCAGTACTTC
D: TRBD2
size: -
V: TRBV9
J: TRBJ2-5

CDR3: CASSGGEGRTQYF
DNA: TGTGCCAGCAGCGGGGGGGAGGGCCGTACGCAGTATTTT
D: TRBD2
size: -
V: TRBV9
J: TRBJ2-3

CDR3: CASSVAPHTEKLFF
DNA: TGTGCCAGCAGCGTAGCCCCCCACACCGAAAAACTGTTTTTT
D: -
size: -
V: TRBV9
J: TRBJ1-4

CDR3: CAWSRNVNSGSAYEQYF
DNA: TGTGCCTGGAGCCGGAATGTTAATAGCGGGAGCGCCTACGAGCAGTACTTC
D: TRBD2
size: -
V: TRBV30
J: TRBJ2-7

CDR3: CTSSQCLGLSYNEQFF
DNA: TGCACCAGCAGCCAGTGTCTAGGCCTCTCCTACAATGAGCAGTTCTTC
D: -
size: -
V: TRBV1
J: TRBJ2-1

CDR3: CASSRRGRTEAFF
DNA: TGTGCCAGCAGTCGCAGGGGGCGAACTGAAGCTTTCTTT
D: TRBD1
size: -
V: TRBV28
J: TRBJ1-1

CDR3: CSARSGVSSYEQYF
DNA: TGCAGCGCTAGAAGCGGGGTAAGCTCCTACGAGCAGTACTTC
D: TRBD2
size: -
V: TRBV29-1
J: TRBJ2-7

CDR3: CASRGGGVRRGGYTF
DNA: TGTGCCAGCAGGGGCGGGGGGGTCCGCCGGGGAGGCTACACCTTC
D: -
size: -
V: TRBV28
J: TRBJ1-2

CDR3: CASSPSRGTIYF
DNA: TGTGCCAGCTCACCAAGCCGCGGGACCATATATTTT
D: -
size: -
V: TRBV18
J: TRBJ1-3

CDR3: CASSFSGGKLFF
DNA: TGTGCCAGCAGCTTTTCCGGGGGGAAACTGTTTTTT
D: -
size: few
V: TRBV5-8
J: TRBJ1-4

CDR3: CASSQEQFRVRGRSSYEQYF
DNA: TGCGCCAGCAGCCAAGAGCAGTTTCGTGTTAGAGGGAGAAGCTCCTACGAGCAGTACTTC
D: -
size: -
V: TRBV4-1
J: TRBJ2-7

CDR3: CASSDSTGGADTQYF
DNA: TGTGCCAGCAGTGACTCCACAGGGGGCGCAGATACGCAGTATTTT
D: TRBD1
size: -
V: TRBV6-4
J: TRBJ2-3

CDR3: CASSLAGSVETQYF
DNA: TGCGCCAGCAGCTTGGCTGGTAGCGTAGAGACCCAGTACTTC
D: -
size: -
V: TRBV5-1
J: TRBJ2-5

CDR3: CTNRPSLLPEQYF
DNA: TGCACCAACCGCCCCAGTCTACTACCCGAGCAGTACTTC
D: -
size: -
V: TRBV1
J: TRBJ2-7

CDR3: CASSETGVREQYF
DNA: TGTGCCAGCAGTGAAACGGGAGTACGGGAGCAGTACTTC
D: -
size: once
V: TRBV25-1
J: TRBJ2-7

CDR3: CASSVFEREGPYEQYF
DNA: TGTGCCAGCAGCGTCTTCGAGCGGGAGGGCCCTTACGAGCAGTACTTC
D: TRBD2
size: -
V: TRBV9
J: TRBJ2-7